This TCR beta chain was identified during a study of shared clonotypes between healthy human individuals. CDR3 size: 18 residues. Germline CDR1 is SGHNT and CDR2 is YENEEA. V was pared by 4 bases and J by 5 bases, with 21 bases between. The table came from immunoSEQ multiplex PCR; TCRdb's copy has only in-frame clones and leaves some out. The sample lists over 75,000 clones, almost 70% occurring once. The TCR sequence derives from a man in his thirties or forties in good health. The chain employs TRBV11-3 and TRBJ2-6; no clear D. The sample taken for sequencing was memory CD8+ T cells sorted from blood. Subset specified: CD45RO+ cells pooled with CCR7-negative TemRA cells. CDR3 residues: CASSCQTSRQSRANVLTF. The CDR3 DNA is TGTGCCAGCAGCTGCCAGACGTCTCGACAAAGTCGGGCCAACGTCCTGACTTTC.